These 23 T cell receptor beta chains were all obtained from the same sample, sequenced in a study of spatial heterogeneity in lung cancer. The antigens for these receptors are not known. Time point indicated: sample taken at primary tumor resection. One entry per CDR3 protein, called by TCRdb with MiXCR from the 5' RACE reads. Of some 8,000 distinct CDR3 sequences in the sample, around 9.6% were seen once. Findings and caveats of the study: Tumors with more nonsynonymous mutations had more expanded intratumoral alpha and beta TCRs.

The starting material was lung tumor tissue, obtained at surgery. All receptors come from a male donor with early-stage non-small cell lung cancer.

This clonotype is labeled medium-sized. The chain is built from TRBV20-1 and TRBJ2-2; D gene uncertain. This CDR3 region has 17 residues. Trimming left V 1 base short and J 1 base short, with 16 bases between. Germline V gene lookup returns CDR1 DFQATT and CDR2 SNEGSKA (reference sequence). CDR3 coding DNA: TGCAGTGCTAGAGTGGTAAAGGAGACCCTGAACACCGGGGAGCTGTTTTTT. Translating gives CSARVVKETLNTGELFF.

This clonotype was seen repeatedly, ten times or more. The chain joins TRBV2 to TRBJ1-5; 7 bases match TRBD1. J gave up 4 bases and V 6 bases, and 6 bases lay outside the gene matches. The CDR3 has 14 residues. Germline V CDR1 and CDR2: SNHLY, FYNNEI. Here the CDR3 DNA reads TGTGCCAGCAGGGGGGACAGTAAGAATCAGCCCCAGCATTTT. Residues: CASRGDSKNQPQHF.

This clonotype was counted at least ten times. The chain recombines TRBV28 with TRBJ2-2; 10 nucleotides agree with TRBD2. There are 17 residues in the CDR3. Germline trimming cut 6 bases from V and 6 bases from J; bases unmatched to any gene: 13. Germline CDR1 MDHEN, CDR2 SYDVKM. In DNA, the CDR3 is TGTGCCAGCAGACAAACAGCGGGGGGGCGGAGGTCCGGGGAGCTGTTTTTT. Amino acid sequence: CASRQTAGGRRSGELFF.

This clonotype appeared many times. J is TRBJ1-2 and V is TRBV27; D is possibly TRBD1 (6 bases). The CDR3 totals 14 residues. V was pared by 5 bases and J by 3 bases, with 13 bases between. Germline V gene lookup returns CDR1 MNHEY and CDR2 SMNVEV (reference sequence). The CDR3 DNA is TGTGCCAGCAGTCGACTGGACAGCCACTATGGCTACACCTTC. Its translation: CASSRLDSHYGYTF.

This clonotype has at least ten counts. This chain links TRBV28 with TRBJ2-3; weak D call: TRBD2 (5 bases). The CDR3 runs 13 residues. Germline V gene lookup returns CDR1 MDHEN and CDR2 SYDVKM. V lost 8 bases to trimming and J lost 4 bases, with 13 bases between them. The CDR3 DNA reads TGTGCCAGCCTGGAGGTGGTGGCAGATACGCAGTATTTT. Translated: CASLEVVADTQYF. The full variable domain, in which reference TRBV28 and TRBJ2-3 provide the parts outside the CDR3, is DVKVTQSSRYLVKRTGEKVFLECVQDMDHENMFWYRQDPGLGLRLIYFSYDVKMKEKGDIPEGYSVSREKKERFSLILESASTNQTSMYLCASLEVVADTQYFGPGTRLTVL.

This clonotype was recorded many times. Here the CDR3 reads CSADYTGTGGSGYTF. CDR3 nucleotides: TGCAGTGCTGATTATACCGGGACAGGGGGCTCTGGCTACACCTTC. The rearrangement links TRBV20-1 to TRBJ1-2; 12 bases align to TRBD1. Germline values: CDR1 DFQATT, CDR2 SNEGSKA (reference sequence). Trimming cost V 5 bases and J 7 bases; bases outside gene matches: 11. The CDR3 runs to 15 residues.

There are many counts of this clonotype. The CDR3 reads CASSLEASGRATDTQYF. CDR3 bases: TGCGCCAGCAGCTTGGAGGCTAGCGGGAGAGCAACAGATACGCAGTATTTT. The chain combines TRBV5-1 with TRBJ2-3; 10 nucleotides match TRBD2. Germline CDR1 SGHRS, CDR2 YFSETQ. The CDR3 extends over 17 amino acids. V lost 0 bases, J lost 3 bases, and 7 bases stayed unmatched.

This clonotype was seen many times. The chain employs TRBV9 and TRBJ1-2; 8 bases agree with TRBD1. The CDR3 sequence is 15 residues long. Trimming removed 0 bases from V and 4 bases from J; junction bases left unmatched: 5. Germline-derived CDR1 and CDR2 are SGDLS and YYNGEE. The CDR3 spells CASSVDLGQAYGYTF. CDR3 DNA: TGTGCCAGCAGCGTAGACCTGGGACAGGCCTATGGCTACACCTTC.

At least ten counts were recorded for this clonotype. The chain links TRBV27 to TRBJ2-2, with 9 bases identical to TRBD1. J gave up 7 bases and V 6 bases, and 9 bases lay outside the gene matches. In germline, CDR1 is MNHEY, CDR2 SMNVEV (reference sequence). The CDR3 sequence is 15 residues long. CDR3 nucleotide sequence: TGTGCCAGCAGGCACAGAACAGGGGGCAACGGGGAGCTGTTTTTT. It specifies CASRHRTGGNGELFF.

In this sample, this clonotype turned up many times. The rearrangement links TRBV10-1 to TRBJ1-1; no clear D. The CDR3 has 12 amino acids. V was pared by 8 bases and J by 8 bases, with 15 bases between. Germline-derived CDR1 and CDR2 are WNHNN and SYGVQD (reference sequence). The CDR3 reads CASSGPLTEAFF. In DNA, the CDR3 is TGCGCCAGCTCCGGTCCGCTCACCGAAGCTTTCTTT.

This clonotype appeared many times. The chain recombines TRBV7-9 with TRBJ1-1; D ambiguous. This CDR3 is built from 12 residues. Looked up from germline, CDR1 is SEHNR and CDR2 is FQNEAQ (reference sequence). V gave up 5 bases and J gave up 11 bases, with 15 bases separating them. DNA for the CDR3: TGTGCCAGCAGCGGAGGGCAGCCTGGGGCTTTCTTT. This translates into CASSGGQPGAFF. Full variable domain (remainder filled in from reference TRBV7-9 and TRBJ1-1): DTGVSQNPRHKITKRGQNVTFRCDPISEHNRLYWYRQTLGQGPEFLTYFQNEAQLEKSRLLSDRFSAERPKGSFSTLEIQRTEQGDSAMYLCASSGGQPGAFFGQGTRLTVV.

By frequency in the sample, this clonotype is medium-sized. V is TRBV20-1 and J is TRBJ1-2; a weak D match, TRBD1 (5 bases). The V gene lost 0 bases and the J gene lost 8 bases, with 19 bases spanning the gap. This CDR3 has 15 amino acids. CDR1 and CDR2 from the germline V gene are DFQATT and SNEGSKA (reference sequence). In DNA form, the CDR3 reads TGCAGTGCTAGAGATACCAAGAGGCAGGGAGGAGGCTACACCTTC. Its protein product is CSARDTKRQGGGYTF.

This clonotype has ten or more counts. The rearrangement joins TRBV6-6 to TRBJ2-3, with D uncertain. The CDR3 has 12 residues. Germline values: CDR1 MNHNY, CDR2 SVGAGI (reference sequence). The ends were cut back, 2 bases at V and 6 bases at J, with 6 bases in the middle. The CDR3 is CASSYRRDTQYF. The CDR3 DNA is TGTGCCAGCAGTTACCGCCGGGATACGCAGTATTTT.

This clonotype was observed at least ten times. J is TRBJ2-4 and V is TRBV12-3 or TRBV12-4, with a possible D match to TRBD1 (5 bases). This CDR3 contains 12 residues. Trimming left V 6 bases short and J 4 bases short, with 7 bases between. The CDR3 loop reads CASSRQKNIQYF. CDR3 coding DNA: TGTGCCAGCAGCCGACAGAAAAACATTCAGTACTTC.

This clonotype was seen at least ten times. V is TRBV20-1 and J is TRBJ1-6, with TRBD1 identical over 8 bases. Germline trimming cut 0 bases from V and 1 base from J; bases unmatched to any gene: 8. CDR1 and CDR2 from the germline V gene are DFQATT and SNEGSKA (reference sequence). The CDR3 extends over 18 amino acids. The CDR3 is CSARDPGQGASYNSPLHF. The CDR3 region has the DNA TGCAGTGCTAGAGATCCGGGTCAGGGGGCGTCCTATAATTCACCCCTCCACTTT.

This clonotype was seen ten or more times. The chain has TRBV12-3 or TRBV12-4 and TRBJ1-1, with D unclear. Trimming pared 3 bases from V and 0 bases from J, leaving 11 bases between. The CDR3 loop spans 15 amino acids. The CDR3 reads CASSFRREMNTEAFF. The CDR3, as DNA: TGTGCCAGCAGTTTTAGGCGGGAGATGAACACTGAAGCTTTCTTT.

The CDR3 DNA follows: TGTGCCAGCTCACCACCAGGGATGAAGGAGACCCAGTACTTC. This gives the protein CASSPPGMKETQYF. The chain links TRBV18 to TRBJ2-5, with D hard to call. The CDR3 length is 14 residues. Trimming left V 0 bases short and J 5 bases short, with 10 bases between. CDR1 and CDR2 from the germline V gene are KGHSH and LQKENI.

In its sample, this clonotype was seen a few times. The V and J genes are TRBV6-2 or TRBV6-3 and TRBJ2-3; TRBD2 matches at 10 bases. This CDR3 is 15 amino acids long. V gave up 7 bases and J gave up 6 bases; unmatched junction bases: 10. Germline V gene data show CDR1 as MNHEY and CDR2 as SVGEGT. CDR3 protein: CASTRLAGGRDTQYF. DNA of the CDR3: TGTGCCAGCACCCGATTAGCGGGAGGACGGGATACGCAGTATTTT.

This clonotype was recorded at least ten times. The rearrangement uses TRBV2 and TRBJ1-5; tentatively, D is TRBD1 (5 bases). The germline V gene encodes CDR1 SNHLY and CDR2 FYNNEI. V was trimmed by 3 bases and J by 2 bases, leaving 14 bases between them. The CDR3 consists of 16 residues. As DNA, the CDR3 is TGTGCCAGCAGTGAGATAACAGGATCCGGCAATCAGCCCCAGCATTTT. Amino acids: CASSEITGSGNQPQHF.

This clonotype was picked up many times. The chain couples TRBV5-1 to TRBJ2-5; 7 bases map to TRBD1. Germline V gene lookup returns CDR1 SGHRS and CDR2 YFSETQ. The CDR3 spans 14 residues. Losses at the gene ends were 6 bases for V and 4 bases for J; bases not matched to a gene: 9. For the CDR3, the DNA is TGCGCCAGCAAAACAGGGGAGTCGGGAGAGACCCAGTACTTC. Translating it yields CASKTGESGETQYF.

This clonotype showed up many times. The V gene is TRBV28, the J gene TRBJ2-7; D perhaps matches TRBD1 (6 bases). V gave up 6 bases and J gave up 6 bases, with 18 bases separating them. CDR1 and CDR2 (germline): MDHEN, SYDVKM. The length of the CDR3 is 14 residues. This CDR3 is CASSDGDTLLEQYF. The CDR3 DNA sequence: TGTGCCAGCAGCGACGGGGACACCCTCCTCGAGCAGTACTTC.

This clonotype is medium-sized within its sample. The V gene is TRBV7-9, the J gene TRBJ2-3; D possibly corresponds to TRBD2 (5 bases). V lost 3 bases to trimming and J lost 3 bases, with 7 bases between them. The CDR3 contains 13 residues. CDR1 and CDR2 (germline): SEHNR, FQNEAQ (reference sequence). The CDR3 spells CASSFRETDTQYF. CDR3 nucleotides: TGTGCCAGCAGCTTCCGGGAAACAGATACGCAGTATTTT.

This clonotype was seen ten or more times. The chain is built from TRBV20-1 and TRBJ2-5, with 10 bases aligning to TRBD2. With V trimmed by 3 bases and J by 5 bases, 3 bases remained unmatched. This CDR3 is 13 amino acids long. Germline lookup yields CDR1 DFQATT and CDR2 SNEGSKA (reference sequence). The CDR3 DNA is TGCAGTGCTAGCCCGACTAGCGGGGAGACCCAGTACTTC. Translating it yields CSASPTSGETQYF.